The clone carrying this T cell receptor beta chain was recorded a few times. What it binds is unknown. Prepared libraries of TCR beta cDNA carried unique molecular identifiers. TCRdb reprocessed the PCR reads with MiXCR, giving one entry per CDR3 protein. This sample has some 700,000 distinct CDR3 sequences, with roughly three fifths found just once. The sample comes from a study of post-analysis software for immune sequencing data. Across the whole study: Disease courses included relapsing-remitting, secondary progressive and progressive-relapsing multiple sclerosis. Whole-study results and caveats: F-measure co-clustering was strong for batch-matched samples. Comparison of patients with controls showed 5 or 6 TRBV segments more frequent in patients, TRBV5-6, TRBV5-1 and TRBV20-1 among them.

The CDR3 runs 14 residues. CDR1 is DFQATT, CDR2 SNEGSKA, per germline (reference sequence). V dropped 3 bases and J dropped 7 bases, with 18 bases sitting between them. The sequenced sample consisted of blood. The chain uses TRBV20-1 and TRBJ1-2, with D unresolved. This TCR came from a girl aged 2 to 9 with multiple sclerosis. For the CDR3, the DNA is TGCAGTGCTAGTAGCGGGCTCCTGGAGGGTGGCTACACCTTC. Translation: CSASSGLLEGGYTF.